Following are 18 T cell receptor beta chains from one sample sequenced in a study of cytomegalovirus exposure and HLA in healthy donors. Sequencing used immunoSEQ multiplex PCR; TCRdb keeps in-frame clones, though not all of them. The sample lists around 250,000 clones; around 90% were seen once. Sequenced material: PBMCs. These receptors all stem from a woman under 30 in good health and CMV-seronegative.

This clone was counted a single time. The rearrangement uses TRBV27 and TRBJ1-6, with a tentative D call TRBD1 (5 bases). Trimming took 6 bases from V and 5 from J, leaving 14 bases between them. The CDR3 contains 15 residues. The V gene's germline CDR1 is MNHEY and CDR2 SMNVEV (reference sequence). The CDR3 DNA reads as TGTGCCAGCAGCCGGACACCCTTTAATAATTCACCCCTCCACTTT. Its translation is CASSRTPFNNSPLHF.

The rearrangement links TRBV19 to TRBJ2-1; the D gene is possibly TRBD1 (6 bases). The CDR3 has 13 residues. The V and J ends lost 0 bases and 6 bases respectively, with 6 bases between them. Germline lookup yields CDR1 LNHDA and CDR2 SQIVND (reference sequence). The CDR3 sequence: CASSIDRGNEQFF. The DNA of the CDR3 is TGTGCCAGTAGTATAGACAGGGGCAATGAGCAGTTCTTC.

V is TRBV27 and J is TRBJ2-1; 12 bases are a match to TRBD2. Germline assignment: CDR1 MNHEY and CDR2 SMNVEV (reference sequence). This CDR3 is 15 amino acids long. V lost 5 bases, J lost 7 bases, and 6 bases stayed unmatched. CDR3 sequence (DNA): TGTGCCAGCAGTCCTAGCGGGGGGGCGGGTAATGAGCAGTTCTTC. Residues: CASSPSGGAGNEQFF.

The CDR3 DNA reads as TGTGCCAGCAGATCCCAGGGATTGTACACTGAAGCTTTCTTT. Translation: CASRSQGLYTEAFF. The J gene is TRBJ1-1, the V gene TRBV28; possibly TRBD1 for D (5 bases). This CDR3 region has 14 residues. In germline, CDR1 is MDHEN, CDR2 SYDVKM. V was pared by 6 bases and J by 3 bases, with 14 bases between.

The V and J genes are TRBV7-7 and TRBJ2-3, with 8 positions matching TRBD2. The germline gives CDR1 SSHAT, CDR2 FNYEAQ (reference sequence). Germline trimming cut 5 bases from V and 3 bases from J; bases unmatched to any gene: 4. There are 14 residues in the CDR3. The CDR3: CASSKLAVTDTQYF. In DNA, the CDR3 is TGTGCCAGCAGCAAACTAGCGGTGACAGATACGCAGTATTTT. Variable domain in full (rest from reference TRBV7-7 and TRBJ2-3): GAGVSQSPRYKVTKRGQDVTLRCDPISSHATLYWYQQALGQGPEFLTYFNYEAQPDKSGLPSDRFSAERPEGSISTLTIQRTEQRDSAMYRCASSKLAVTDTQYFGPGTRLTVL.

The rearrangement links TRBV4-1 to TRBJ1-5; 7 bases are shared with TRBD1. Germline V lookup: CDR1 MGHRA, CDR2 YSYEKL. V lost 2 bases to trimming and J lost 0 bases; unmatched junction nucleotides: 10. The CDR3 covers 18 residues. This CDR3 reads CASSQKTGAGDSNQPQHF. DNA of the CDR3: TGCGCCAGCAGCCAAAAAACAGGGGCCGGGGATAGCAATCAGCCCCAGCATTTT.

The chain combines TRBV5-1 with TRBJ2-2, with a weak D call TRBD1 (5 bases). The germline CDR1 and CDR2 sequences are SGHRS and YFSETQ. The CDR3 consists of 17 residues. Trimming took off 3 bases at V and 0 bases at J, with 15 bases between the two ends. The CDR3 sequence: CASSYNRLTANTGELFF. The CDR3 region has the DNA TGCGCCAGCAGCTACAATCGATTGACAGCGAACACCGGGGAGCTGTTTTTT.

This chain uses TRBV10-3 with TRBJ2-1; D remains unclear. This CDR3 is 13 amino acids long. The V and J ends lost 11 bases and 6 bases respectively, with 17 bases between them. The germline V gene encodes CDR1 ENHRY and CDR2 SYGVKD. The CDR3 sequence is CASGWANSNEQFF. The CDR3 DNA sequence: TGTGCCTCTGGGTGGGCCAATAGCAATGAGCAGTTCTTC.

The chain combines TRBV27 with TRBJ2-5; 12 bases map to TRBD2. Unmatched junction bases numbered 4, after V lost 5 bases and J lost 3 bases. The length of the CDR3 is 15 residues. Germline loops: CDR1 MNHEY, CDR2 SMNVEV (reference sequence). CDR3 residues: CASSPASGGEETQYF. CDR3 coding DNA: TGTGCCAGCAGTCCGGCTAGCGGGGGGGAAGAGACCCAGTACTTC.

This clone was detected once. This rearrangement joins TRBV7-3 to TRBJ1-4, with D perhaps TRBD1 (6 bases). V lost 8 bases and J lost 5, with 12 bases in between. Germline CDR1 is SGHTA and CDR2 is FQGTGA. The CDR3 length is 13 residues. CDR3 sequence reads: CASLTTGNEKLFF. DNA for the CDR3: TGTGCCAGCTTAACTACAGGGAATGAAAAACTGTTTTTT.

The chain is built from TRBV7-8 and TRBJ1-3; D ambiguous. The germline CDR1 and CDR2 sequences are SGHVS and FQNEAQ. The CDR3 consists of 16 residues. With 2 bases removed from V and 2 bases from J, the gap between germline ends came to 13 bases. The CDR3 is CASSLLTQITGNTIYF. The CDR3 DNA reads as TGTGCCAGCAGCTTACTGACACAAATTACTGGAAACACCATATATTTT.

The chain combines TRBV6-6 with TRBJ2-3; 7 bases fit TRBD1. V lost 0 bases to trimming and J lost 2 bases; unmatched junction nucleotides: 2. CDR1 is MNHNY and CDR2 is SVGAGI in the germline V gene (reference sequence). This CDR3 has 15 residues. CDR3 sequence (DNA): TGTGCCAGCAGTTACTCCGGGACAGCCACAGATACGCAGTATTTT. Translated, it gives CASSYSGTATDTQYF.

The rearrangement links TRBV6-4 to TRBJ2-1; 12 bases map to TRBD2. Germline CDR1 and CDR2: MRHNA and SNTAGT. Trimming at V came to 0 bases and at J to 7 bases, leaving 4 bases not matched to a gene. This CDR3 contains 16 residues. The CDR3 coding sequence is TGTGCCAGCAGTGACTCCGCTAGCGGGGGGGCTAATGAGCAGTTCTTC. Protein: CASSDSASGGANEQFF.

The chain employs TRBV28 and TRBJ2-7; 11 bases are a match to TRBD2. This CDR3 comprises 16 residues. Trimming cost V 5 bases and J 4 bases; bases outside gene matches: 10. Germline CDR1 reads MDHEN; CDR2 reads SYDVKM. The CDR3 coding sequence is TGTGCCAGCAGTCCAATCGGGACTAGCGGACTATACGAGCAGTACGTC. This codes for CASSPIGTSGLYEQYV.

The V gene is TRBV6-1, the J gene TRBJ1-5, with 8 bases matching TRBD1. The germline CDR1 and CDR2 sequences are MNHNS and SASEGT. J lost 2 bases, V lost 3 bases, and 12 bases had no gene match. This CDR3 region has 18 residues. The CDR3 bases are TGTGCCAGCAGTGATCTCGGTCAGGACAGGGAAGGCAATCAGCCCCAGCATTTT. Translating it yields CASSDLGQDREGNQPQHF.

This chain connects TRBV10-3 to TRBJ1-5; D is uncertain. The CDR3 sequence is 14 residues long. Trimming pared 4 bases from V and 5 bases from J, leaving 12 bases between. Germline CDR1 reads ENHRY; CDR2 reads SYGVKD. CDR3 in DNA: TGTGCCATCAGTGCGAGGGCGAGGGATCAGCCCCAGCATTTT. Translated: CAISARARDQPQHF.

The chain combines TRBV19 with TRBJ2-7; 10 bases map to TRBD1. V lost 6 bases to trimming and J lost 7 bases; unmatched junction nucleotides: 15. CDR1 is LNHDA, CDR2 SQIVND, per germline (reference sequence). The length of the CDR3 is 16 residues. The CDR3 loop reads CASSPQPGTGVGEQYF. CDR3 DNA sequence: TGTGCCAGTAGCCCCCAGCCCGGGACAGGGGTGGGGGAGCAGTACTTC.

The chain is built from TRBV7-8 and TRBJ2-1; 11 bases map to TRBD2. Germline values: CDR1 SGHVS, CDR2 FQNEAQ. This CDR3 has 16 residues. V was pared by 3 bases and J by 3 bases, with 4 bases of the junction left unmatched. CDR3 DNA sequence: TGTGCCAGCAGCTTCGCTAGCGGGGGGCACTACAATGAGCAGTTCTTC. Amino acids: CASSFASGGHYNEQFF.